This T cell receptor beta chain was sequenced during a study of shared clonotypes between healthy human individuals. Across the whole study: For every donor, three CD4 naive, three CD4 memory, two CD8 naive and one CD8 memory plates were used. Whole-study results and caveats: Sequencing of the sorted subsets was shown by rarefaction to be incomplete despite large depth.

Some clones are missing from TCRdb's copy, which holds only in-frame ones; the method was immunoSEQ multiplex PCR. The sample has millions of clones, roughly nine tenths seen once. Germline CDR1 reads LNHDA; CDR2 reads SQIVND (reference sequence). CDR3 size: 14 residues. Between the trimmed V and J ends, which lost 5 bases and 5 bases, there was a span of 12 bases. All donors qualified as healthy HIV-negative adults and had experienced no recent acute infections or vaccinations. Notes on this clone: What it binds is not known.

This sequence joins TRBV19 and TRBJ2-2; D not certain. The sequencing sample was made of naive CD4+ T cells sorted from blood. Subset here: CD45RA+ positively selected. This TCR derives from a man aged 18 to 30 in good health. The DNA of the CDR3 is TGTGCCAGTAGTCCAGACCCCAGGACCGGGGAGCTGTTTTTT. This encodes CASSPDPRTGELFF.